The clone carrying this T cell receptor beta chain has just one count. V dropped 7 bases and J dropped 5; count of bases not matched to a gene: 8. The CDR3 spans 14 residues. In germline, CDR1 is MNHNS, CDR2 SASEGT. This sample is drawn from a study of T cell changes during pregnancy in multiple sclerosis. The table came from immunoSEQ multiplex PCR; TCRdb's copy has only in-frame clones and leaves some out. The repertoire consists of more than 70,000 clones, with roughly 91% occurring once and the leading ten covering roughly 1.7%. The clonotype comes from a female donor in good health, enrolled as a control in a pregnancy study. The chain links TRBV6-1 to TRBJ1-2; 9 bases agree with TRBD1. The sample consisted of peripheral blood, taken after pregnancy. In DNA form, the CDR3 reads TGTGCCAGCACCCGGACGGGACAGGGATATGGCTACACCTTC. Residues: CASTRTGQGYGYTF.